This TCR beta chain derives from a study of metastatic and nonmetastatic thyroid tumors (TCRdb year 2020). Background on the whole study: For patients with malignant and with benign thyroid disease, the researchers compared repertoires between peripheral blood samples and tumor or nodule tissue samples.

This clone has ten or more counts. Its recognized antigen is unknown. No clone much larger than this one lies a single base away; base qualities are absent. Receptor amplification or capture employed PCR. The run used an Illumina HiSeq 4000. High-throughput sequencing was used to profile the TCR beta-chain CDR3 region of each patient. For the original study's pipeline: Drawing on CDR3 differences between clinicopathological groups, the researchers built a classifier meant to tell apart patients with distant-metastatic papillary thyroid cancer. The Shannon index was used to assess repertoire diversity, and the Morisita-Horn index was used to assess tumor-blood repertoire similarity. TCRdb itself trimmed the public reads at Q25 with fastp, ran MiXCR and retained productive beta chains. The V and J calls reflect TCRdb's pipeline rather than the authors' work. In this sample the table shows about 18,000 clones, 34% of which occur a single time. Together, the top ten hold approximately 11% of the sample.

No patient had received any treatment before thyroid surgery. Using T-cell receptor beta sequencing, the study looked back at clinical samples from patients collected from the early 2010s to the late 2010s. The paper's findings and limits, for the study overall: In both blood and tumor samples, TCR beta diversity was reported to be significantly higher in malignant tumors than in benign nodules.

From a lookup of the germline V gene (reference sequence), CDR1 and CDR2 are MNHEY and SMNVEV. The CDR3, from cysteine to phenylalanine, totals 16 residues. Solely the CDR3 DNA is kept, with 48 bases framed from the first base. V loses 5 bases, J loses 15 bases, and the germline ends lie 29 bases apart. The sequencing sample was made of tumor tissue. This receptor chain uses TRBV27 and TRBJ2-1; the D element could tentatively be TRBD1 or TRBD2, as 5 bases agree for each. The receptor's source is a male donor with papillary thyroid cancer or a benign thyroid nodule (not recorded which). Some clones in this sample may be carry-over from other donors' samples. In nucleotide form, the sequence is TGTGCCAGCAGTATCACCTCAGGGTTTCGGGGTCGTTTGCCGTTCTTC. This is translated as CASSITSGFRGRLPFF.